Reported below is one TCR beta chain. This entry is derived from a study of blood T cell repertoires in COVID-19. Study-wide background: Donors in the United States, Italy and Spain gave samples during acute or convalescent COVID-19. PBMCs, B-cell-depleted T cells, or T cells provided the cDNA or gDNA that made up the material.

Authors' data handling: Estimation of nucleated cell counts relied on the amplification of reference gene primers. Sequencing was performed with immunoSEQ multiplex PCR; in TCRdb, only in-frame clones are kept and a portion is missing. The V and J calls and clone size come from that table; D and trimming were worked out from the DNA. The sample has 25,000 to 30,000 clones, 80% to 90% seen once; the top ten hold around 7.9%. Germline V gene lookup returns CDR1 SGHVS and CDR2 FQNEAQ. The CDR3 extends over 16 amino acids. The V end was cut by 5 bases, the J end by 3 bases, with 18 bases between. Sequencing used peripheral blood. The receptor comes from a man aged 50 to 59 with active COVID-19. The chain uses TRBV7-8 and TRBJ2-3, with D possibly matching TRBD1 (5 bases). CDR3 sequence: CASSIRTQGWTDTQYF. The DNA for the CDR3 is TGTGCCAGCAGCATCAGGACCCAGGGCTGGACAGATACGCAGTATTTT.